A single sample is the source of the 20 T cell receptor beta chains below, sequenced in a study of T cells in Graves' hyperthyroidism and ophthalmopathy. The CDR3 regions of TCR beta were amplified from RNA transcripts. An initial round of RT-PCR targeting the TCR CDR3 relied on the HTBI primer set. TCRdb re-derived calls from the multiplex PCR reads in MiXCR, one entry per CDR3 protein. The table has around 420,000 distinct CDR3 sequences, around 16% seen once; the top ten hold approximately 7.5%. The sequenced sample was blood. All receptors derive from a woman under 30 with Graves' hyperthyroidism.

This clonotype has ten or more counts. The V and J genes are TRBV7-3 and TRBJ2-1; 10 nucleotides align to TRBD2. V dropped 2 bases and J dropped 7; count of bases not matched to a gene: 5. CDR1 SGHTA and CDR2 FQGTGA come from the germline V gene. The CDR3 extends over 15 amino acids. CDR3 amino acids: CASSLRLAGVNEQFF. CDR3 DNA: TGTGCCAGCAGCTTACGGCTAGCGGGGGTTAATGAGCAGTTCTTC.

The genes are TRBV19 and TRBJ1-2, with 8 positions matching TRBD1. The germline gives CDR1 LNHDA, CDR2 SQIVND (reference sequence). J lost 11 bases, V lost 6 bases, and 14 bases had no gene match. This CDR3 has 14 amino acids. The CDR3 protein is CASSPGTGVLRYTF. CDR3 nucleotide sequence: TGTGCCAGTAGCCCCGGGACAGGAGTTTTGCGGTACACCTTC.

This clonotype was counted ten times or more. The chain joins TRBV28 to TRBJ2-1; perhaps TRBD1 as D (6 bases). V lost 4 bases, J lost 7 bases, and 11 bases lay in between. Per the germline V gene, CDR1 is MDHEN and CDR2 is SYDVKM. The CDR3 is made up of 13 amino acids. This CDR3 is CASSSGTRNEQFF. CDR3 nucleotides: TGTGCCAGCAGTTCCGGGACAAGGAATGAGCAGTTCTTC.

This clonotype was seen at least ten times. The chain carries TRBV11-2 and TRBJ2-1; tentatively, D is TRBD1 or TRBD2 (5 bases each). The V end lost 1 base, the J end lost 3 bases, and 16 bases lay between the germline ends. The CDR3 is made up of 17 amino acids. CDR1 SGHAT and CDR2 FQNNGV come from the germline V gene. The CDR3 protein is CASSLGARGGNYNEQFF. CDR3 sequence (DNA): TGTGCCAGCAGCTTAGGGGCCCGGGGCGGTAACTACAATGAGCAGTTCTTC.

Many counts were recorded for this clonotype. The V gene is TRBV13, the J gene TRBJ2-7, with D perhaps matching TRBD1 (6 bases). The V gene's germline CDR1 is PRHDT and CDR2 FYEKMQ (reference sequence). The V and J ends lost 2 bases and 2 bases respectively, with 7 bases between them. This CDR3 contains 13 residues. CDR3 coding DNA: TGTGCCAGCAGCTTAACAGGGACCTACGAGCAGTACTTC. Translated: CASSLTGTYEQYF.

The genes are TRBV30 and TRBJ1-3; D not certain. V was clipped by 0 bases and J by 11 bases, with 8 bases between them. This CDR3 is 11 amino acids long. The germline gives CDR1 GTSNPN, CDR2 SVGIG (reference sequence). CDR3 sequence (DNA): TGTGCCTGGAGTGTGGACGGCCCCATATATTTT. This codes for CAWSVDGPIYF.

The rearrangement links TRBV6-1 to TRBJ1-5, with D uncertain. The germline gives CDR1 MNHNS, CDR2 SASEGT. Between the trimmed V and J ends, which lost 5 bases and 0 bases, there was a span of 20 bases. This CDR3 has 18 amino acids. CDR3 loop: CASSQAGRRTYSNQPQHF. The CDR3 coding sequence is TGTGCCAGCAGTCAGGCCGGCAGGAGAACTTATAGCAATCAGCCCCAGCATTTT.

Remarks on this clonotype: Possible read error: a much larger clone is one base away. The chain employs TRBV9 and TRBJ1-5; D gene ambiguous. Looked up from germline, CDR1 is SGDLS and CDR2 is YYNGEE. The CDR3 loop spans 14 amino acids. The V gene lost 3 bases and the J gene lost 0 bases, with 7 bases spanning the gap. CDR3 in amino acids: CASSANGSNQPQHF. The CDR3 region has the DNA TGTGCCAGCAGCGCGAACGGTAGCAATCAGCCCCAGCATTTT.

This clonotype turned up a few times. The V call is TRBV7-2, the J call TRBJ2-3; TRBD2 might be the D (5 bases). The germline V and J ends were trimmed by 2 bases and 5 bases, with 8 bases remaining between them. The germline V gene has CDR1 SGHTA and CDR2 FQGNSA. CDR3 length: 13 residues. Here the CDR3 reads CASSLIAGDTQYF. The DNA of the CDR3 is TGTGCCAGCAGCTTAATCGCGGGAGATACGCAGTATTTT.

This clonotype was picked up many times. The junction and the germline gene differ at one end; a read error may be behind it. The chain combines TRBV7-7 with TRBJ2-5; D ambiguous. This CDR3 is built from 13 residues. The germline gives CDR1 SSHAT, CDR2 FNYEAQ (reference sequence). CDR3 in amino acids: CASSFGAVETQYF. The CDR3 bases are TGTGCTAGCAGCTTTGGTGCGGTCGAGACCCAGTACTTC.

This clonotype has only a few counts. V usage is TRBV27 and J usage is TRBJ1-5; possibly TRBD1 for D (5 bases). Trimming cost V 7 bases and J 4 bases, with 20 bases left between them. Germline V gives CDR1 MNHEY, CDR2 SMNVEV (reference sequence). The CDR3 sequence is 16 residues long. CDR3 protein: CASMGLGQGYNQPQHF. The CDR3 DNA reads TGTGCCAGCATGGGGTTGGGGCAGGGATATAATCAGCCCCAGCATTTT.

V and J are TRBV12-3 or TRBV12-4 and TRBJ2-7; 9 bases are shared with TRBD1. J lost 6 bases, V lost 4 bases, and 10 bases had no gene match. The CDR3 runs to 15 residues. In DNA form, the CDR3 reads TGTGCCAGCAGTTCTCCCGGGACAGGGACTTCCGAGCAGTACTTC. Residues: CASSSPGTGTSEQYF.

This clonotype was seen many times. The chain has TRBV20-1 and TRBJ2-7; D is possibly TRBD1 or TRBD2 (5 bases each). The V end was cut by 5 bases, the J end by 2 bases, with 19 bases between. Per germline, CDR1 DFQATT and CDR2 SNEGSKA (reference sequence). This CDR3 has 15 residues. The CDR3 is CSAGPRDHPTYEQYF. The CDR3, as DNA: TGCAGTGCTGGACCTCGGGACCATCCCACCTACGAGCAGTACTTC.

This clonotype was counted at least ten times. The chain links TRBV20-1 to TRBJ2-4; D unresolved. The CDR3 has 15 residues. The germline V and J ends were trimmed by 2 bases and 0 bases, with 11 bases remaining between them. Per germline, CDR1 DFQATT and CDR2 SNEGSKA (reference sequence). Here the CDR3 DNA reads TGCAGTGCTAGACCTGACACCTTAGCCAAAAACATTCAGTACTTC. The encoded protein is CSARPDTLAKNIQYF.

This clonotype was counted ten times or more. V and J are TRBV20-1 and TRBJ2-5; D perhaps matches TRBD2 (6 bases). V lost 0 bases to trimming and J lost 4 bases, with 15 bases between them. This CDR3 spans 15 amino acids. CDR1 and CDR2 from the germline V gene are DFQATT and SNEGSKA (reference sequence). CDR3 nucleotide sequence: TGCAGTGCTAGAGATCTCTCCGGGAGTGGAGAGACCCAGTACTTC. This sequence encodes CSARDLSGSGETQYF.

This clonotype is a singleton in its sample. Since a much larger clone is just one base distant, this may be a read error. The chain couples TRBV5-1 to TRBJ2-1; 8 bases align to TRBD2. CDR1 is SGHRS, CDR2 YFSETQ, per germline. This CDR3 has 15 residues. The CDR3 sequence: CASTFSGASRDEQLF. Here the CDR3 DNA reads TGCGCCAGCACCTTTAGCGGGGCCTCTCGAGATGAGCAGCTCTTC.

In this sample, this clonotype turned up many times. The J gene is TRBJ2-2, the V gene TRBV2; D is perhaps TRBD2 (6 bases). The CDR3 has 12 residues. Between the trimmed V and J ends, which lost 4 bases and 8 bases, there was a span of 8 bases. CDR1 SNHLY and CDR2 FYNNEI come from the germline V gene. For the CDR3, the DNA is TGTGCCAGCAGTGCGGGAGCGGGGGAGCTGTTTTTT. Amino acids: CASSAGAGELFF. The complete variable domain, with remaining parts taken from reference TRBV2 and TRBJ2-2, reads EPEVTQTPSHQVTQMGQEVILRCVPISNHLYFYWYRQILGQKVEFLVSFYNNEISEKSEIFDDQFSVERPDGSNFTLKIRSTKLEDSAMYFCASSAGAGELFFGEGSRLTVL.

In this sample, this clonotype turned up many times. For the CDR3, the DNA is TGTGCCAGCTCACCACCGACGACCTACAAAGAGACCCAGTACTTC. Translating gives CASSPPTTYKETQYF. The V call is TRBV18, the J call TRBJ2-5; D unresolved. This CDR3 is 15 amino acids long. Per germline, CDR1 KGHSH and CDR2 LQKENI. The V and J ends lost 0 bases and 3 bases respectively, with 11 bases between them. The variable domain in full, completed from reference TRBV18 and TRBJ2-5, reads NAGVMQNPRHLVRRRGQEARLRCSPMKGHSHVYWYRQLPEEGLKFMVYLQKENIIDESGMPKERFSAEFPKEGPSILRIQQVVRGDSAAYFCASSPPTTYKETQYFGPGTRLLVL.

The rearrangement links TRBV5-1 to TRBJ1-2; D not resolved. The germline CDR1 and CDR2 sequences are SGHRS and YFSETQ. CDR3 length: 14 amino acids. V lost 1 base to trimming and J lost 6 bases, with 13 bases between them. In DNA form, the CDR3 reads TGCGCCAGCAGCTTGACCAACTCGGCCGATGGCTACACCTTC. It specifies CASSLTNSADGYTF.

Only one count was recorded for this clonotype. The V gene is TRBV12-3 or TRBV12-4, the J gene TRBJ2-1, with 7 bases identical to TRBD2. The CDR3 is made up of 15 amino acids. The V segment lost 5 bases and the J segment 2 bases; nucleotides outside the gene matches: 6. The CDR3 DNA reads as TGTGCCAGCAGTCCCGCTAGCGGAACCTACAATGAGCAGTTCTTC. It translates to CASSPASGTYNEQFF.